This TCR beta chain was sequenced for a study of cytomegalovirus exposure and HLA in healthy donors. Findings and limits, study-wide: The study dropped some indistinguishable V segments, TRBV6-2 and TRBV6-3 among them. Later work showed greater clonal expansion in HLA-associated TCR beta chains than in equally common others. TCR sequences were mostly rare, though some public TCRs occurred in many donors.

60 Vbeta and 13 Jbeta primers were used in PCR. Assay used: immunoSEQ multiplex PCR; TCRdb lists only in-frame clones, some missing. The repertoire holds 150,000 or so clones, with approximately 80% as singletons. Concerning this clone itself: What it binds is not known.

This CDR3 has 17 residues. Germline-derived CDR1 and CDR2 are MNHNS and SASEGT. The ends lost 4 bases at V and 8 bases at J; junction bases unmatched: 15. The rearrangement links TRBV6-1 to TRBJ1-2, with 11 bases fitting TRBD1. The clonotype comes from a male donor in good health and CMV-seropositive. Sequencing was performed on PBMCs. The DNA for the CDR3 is TGTGCCAGCAGTGGCACCCCGGGACAGGGGGGAAGGAGGGGCTACACCTTC. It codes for CASSGTPGQGGRRGYTF.